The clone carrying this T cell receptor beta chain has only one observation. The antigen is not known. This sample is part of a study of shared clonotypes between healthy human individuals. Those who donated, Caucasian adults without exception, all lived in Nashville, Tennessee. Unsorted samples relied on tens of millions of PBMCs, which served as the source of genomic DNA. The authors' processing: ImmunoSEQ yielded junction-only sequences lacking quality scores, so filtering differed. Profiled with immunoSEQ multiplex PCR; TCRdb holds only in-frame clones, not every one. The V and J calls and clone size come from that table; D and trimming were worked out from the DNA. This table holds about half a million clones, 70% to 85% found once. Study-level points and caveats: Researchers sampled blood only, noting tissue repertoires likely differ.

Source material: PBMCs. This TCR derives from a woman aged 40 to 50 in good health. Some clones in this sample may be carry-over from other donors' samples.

CDR3 DNA sequence: TGTGCCAGCAGCGTTGTAGCGGGAGTTACCGGGGAGCTGTTTTTT. Translating gives CASSVVAGVTGELFF. V usage is TRBV9 and J usage is TRBJ2-2; 9 bases are shared with TRBD2. V trimming: 2 bases; J trimming: 5 bases; junction bases outside the gene matches: 4. CDR3 length: 15 amino acids. Germline assignment: CDR1 SGDLS and CDR2 YYNGEE.